One sample yielded the 18 T cell receptor beta chains listed below, sequenced in a study of blood T cells in healthy people across ages. Primed by a sample-barcoded 5' primer and a J-beta primer mix, a second PCR proceeded for about 6 to 12 cycles. In TCRdb, the 5' RACE reads were re-called with MiXCR into one record per CDR3 protein. Here the sample spans fewer than 1 million distinct CDR3 sequences, approximately 48% being singletons. The sequenced sample consisted of blood. The receptor source for this set is a man in his 60s in good health.

The chain joins TRBV24-1 to TRBJ2-5, with 8 bases lining up with TRBD2. The CDR3 runs 14 residues. V shed 4 bases, J shed 2 bases, and the junction held 2 bases outside the gene matches. Germline V CDR1 and CDR2: KGHDR, SFDVKD. The CDR3, as DNA: TGTGCCACCAGTGAGGCGGGGGGTCAAGAGACCCAGTACTTC. This gives the protein CATSEAGGQETQYF.

CDR3 sequence (DNA): TGTGCCAGAAGGACAGGGTGGCTTCAGCCCCAGCATTTT. Encoded protein: CARRTGWLQPQHF. The chain combines TRBV6-5 with TRBJ1-5, with 8 nucleotides matching TRBD1. The J segment lost 6 bases and the V segment lost 9 bases, leaving 7 bases of the junction unmatched. The CDR3 sequence is 13 residues long. Germline-derived CDR1 and CDR2 are MNHEY and SVGAGI.

V is TRBV5-1 and J is TRBJ1-1; D perhaps matches TRBD1 (6 bases). The CDR3 is 14 amino acids. CDR1 and CDR2 (germline): SGHRS, YFSETQ. V shed 1 base and J shed 3 bases, with 10 bases lying between them. CDR3 sequence: CASSLIPGDTEAFF. CDR3 coding DNA: TGCGCCAGCAGCTTGATCCCAGGGGACACTGAAGCTTTCTTT.

A remark on this clonotype: Relative to the germline gene, one junction end is altered; a read error may explain this. The gene calls are TRBV7-9 and TRBJ2-3, with D maybe TRBD2 (5 bases). The CDR3 has 16 amino acids. The germline gives CDR1 SEHNR, CDR2 FQNEAQ (reference sequence). In DNA, the CDR3 is TGTGCCAGCAGCTTAAAGGGTGGGGAGCCCACAGATACACAGTATTTT. Protein sequence: CASSLKGGEPTDTQYF. The full variable domain, with the rest looked up from reference TRBV7-9 and TRBJ2-3, is DTGVSQNPRHKITKRGQNVTFRCDPISEHNRLYWYRQTLGQGPEFLTYFQNEAQLEKSRLLSDRFSAERPKGSFSTLEIQRTEQGDSAMYLCASSLKGGEPTDTQYFGPGTRLTVL.

The DNA of the CDR3 is TGCGCCAGCCAAGCGGGGGGCGCCTACAATGAGCAGTTCTTC. Protein sequence: CASQAGGAYNEQFF. The genes are TRBV10-2 and TRBJ2-1, with TRBD2 matching over 9 bases. The V and J ends lost 8 bases and 2 bases, in that order; junction bases with no gene match: 4. The CDR3 has 14 amino acids. Germline CDR1 is WSHSY and CDR2 is SAAADI.

This chain links TRBV7-9 with TRBJ2-7; D remains ambiguous. The CDR3 runs to 13 residues. Germline V CDR1 and CDR2: SEHNR, FQNEAQ (reference sequence). V gave up 5 bases and J gave up 3 bases, with 11 bases separating them. The CDR3 nucleotides are TGTGCCAGCAGCCCAACTGACGGCTACGAGCAGTACTTC. Protein: CASSPTDGYEQYF.

This chain connects TRBV6-5 to TRBJ1-6; no definite D call. The CDR3 loop spans 16 amino acids. V was trimmed by 6 bases and J by 7 bases, leaving 19 bases between them. Germline CDR1 reads MNHEY; CDR2 reads SVGAGI. In DNA form, the CDR3 reads TGTGCCAGCAGCAGACCTAAAGATCACGAGAATTCACCCCTCCACTTT. Its protein is CASSRPKDHENSPLHF.

This sequence joins TRBV3-1 and TRBJ2-1; D is unclear. Per germline, CDR1 LGHDT and CDR2 YNNKEL (reference sequence). V lost 0 bases and J 6 bases, leaving 3 bases between the germline ends. This CDR3 comprises 12 residues. CDR3 sequence (DNA): TGTGCCAGCAGCCAAGATGTCAATGAGCAGTTCTTC. This codes for CASSQDVNEQFF.

The CDR3 protein is CASSPGRVHEQYF. The CDR3 DNA sequence: TGTGCCAGCAGCCCCGGGAGGGTCCACGAGCAGTACTTC. The chain uses TRBV7-9 and TRBJ2-7; 8 bases match TRBD2. CDR3 length: 13 residues. Per germline, CDR1 SEHNR and CDR2 FQNEAQ (reference sequence). V was pared by 5 bases and J by 5 bases, with 5 bases of the junction left unmatched.

The chain recombines TRBV29-1 with TRBJ2-5, with 12 nucleotides matching TRBD2. V lost 7 bases and J lost 5; bases outside the gene matches: 2. Germline CDR1 SQVTM, CDR2 ANQGSEA. The CDR3 has 12 amino acids. The CDR3 is CSGGLAGETQYF. The CDR3 DNA follows: TGCAGCGGTGGACTAGCGGGGGAGACCCAGTACTTC.

The CDR3 spells CASSGGSDPSSYNEQFF. In nucleotides, the CDR3 is TGTGCCAGCAGTGGGGGTTCGGACCCGAGCTCCTACAATGAGCAGTTCTTC. The gene calls are TRBV6-1 and TRBJ2-1; no reliable D call. Germline lookup yields CDR1 MNHNS and CDR2 SASEGT. V was shortened by 4 bases and J by 0 bases, with 16 bases between the two germline ends. The length of the CDR3 is 17 residues.

The chain joins TRBV7-2 to TRBJ2-1, with 15 bases lining up with TRBD2. The ends lost 1 base at V and 7 bases at J; junction bases unmatched: 2. Germline CDR1 is SGHTA and CDR2 is FQGNSA. CDR3 length: 16 amino acids. The CDR3 loop is CASSLVGTSGGNEQFF. Here the CDR3 DNA reads TGTGCCAGCAGCTTAGTTGGGACTAGCGGGGGGAATGAGCAGTTCTTC.

This clonotype was detected only a few times. This chain links TRBV11-2 with TRBJ2-7; D call uncertain. This CDR3 is 13 amino acids long. Germline loops: CDR1 SGHAT, CDR2 FQNNGV. Between the trimmed V and J ends, which lost 4 bases and 4 bases, there was a span of 11 bases. The CDR3 DNA sequence: TGTGCCAGCAGCTCGAGCGAGCTTTACGAGCAGTACTTC. Translated: CASSSSELYEQYF.

Turning to this clonotype: Since a much larger clone is just one base distant, this may be a read error. The rearrangement joins TRBV3-1 to TRBJ2-7; D is uncertain. The germline CDR1 and CDR2 sequences are LGHDT and YNNKEL (reference sequence). With 8 bases removed from V and 7 bases from J, the gap between germline ends came to 15 bases. This CDR3 region has 12 residues. The CDR3 nucleotides read TGTGCCAGCGGGCCTAGGACCTTGGAGCAGTACTTC. This sequence encodes CASGPRTLEQYF.

This chain links TRBV7-3 with TRBJ2-5; D unresolved. Germline CDR1 and CDR2: SGHTA and FQGTGA. Trimming removed 4 bases from V and 4 bases from J, with 10 bases in between. This CDR3 spans 13 amino acids. CDR3 in amino acids: CASSSRNSETQYF. DNA for the CDR3: TGTGCCAGCAGCTCCCGCAATTCAGAGACCCAGTACTTC.

The chain is built from TRBV7-9 and TRBJ2-6; D perhaps matches TRBD1 (5 bases). Germline loops: CDR1 SEHNR, CDR2 FQNEAQ (reference sequence). This CDR3 has 17 amino acids. The V gene lost 5 bases and the J gene lost 0 bases, with 14 bases spanning the gap. The CDR3 loop is CASSQQERRSGANVLTF. The DNA for the CDR3 is TGTGCCAGCAGCCAACAGGAACGCCGCTCTGGGGCCAACGTCCTGACTTTC.

Worth noting for this clonotype: One junction end disagrees with the germline gene, perhaps due to a read error. The chain links TRBV9 to TRBJ1-2, with TRBD1 matching 9 bases. The CDR3 sequence is 14 residues long. Germline V gene sequence: CDR1 SGDLS, CDR2 YYNGEE. Here the CDR3 reads CASSVEGQGYGFTF. The CDR3 DNA is TGTGCCAGCAGCGTAGAGGGACAGGGCTATGGCTTCACCTTC.

A few counts support this clonotype. V usage is TRBV12-3 or TRBV12-4 and J usage is TRBJ1-5; TRBD1 might be the D (6 bases). Trimming took off 6 bases at V and 3 bases at J, with 15 bases between the two ends. The CDR3 loop spans 15 amino acids. The CDR3 reads CASRYREGLNQPQHF. The CDR3 coding sequence is TGTGCCAGCAGGTACAGGGAGGGTCTCAATCAGCCCCAGCATTTT.